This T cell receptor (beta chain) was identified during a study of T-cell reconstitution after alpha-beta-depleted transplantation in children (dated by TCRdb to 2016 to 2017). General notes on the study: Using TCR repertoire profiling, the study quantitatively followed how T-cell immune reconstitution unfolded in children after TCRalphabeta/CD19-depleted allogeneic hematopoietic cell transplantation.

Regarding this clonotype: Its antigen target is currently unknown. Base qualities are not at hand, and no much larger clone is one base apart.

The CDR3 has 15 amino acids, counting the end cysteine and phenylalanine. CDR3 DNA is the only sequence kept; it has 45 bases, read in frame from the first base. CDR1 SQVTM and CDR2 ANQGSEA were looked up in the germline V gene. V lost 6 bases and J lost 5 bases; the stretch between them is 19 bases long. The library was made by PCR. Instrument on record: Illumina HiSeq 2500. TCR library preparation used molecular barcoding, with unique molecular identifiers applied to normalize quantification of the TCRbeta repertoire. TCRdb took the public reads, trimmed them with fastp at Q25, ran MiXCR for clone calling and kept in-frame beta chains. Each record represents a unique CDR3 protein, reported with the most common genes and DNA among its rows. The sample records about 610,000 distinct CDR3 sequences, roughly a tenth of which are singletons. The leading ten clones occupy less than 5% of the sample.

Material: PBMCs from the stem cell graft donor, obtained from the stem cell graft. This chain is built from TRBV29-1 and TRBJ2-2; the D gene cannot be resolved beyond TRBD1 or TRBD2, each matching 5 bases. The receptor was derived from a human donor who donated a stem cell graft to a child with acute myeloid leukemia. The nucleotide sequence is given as TGCAGCGTGGCTCCGGGGACCAAATTTACCGGGGAGCTGTTTTTT. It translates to CSVAPGTKFTGELFF.